The 32 T cell receptor beta chains below all came from one sample that was sequenced in a study of blood T cells in healthy people across ages. Using a J-beta primer mix together with a sample-barcoded 5' primer, a second PCR was run for about 6 to 12 cycles. One entry per CDR3 protein results from TCRdb running MiXCR on the 5' RACE reads. The repertoire holds about 580,000 distinct CDR3 sequences, with around 48% as singletons. Sequencing was performed on blood. All receptors come from a man of 80 years or more in good health.

This clonotype was detected a few times. The chain recombines TRBV5-1 with TRBJ2-1, with a tentative D call TRBD2 (6 bases). CDR1 is SGHRS, CDR2 YFSETQ, per germline. The CDR3 contains 15 residues. V was shortened by 0 bases and J by 7 bases, with 14 bases between the two germline ends. DNA for the CDR3: TGCGCCAGCAGCTTGGTAGCGGCCGGCTCTAATGAGCAGTTCTTC. As protein: CASSLVAAGSNEQFF.

The chain carries TRBV7-2 and TRBJ2-1; 14 bases agree with TRBD2. Germline CDR1 is SGHTA and CDR2 is FQGNSA. The CDR3 is 15 residues long. Germline trimming cut 5 bases from V and 9 bases from J; bases unmatched to any gene: 6. The CDR3 DNA sequence: TGTGCCAGCAGCCCGACTAGCGGGAGGGCGAGTGAGCAGTTCTTC. This gives the protein CASSPTSGRASEQFF. Variable domain in full (rest from reference TRBV7-2 and TRBJ2-1): GAGVSQSPSNKVTEKGKDVELRCDPISGHTALYWYRQSLGQGLEFLIYFQGNSAPDKSGLPSDRFSAERTGGSVSTLTIQRTQQEDSAVYLCASSPTSGRASEQFFGPGTRLTVL.

This clonotype was counted a few times. The rearrangement uses TRBV20-1 and TRBJ2-1; possible D gene TRBD2, 5 bases. There are 14 residues in the CDR3. Trimming shortened V by 6 bases and J by 8 bases, and 20 bases separated the two germline ends. Per germline, CDR1 DFQATT and CDR2 SNEGSKA (reference sequence). The CDR3 loop reads CSASGRYHQDEQFF. The CDR3 region has the DNA TGCAGTGCCAGCGGTAGGTACCACCAAGATGAGCAGTTCTTC.

The rearrangement links TRBV12-3 or TRBV12-4 to TRBJ2-7; TRBD1 matches at 8 bases. This CDR3 contains 17 residues. V dropped 3 bases and J dropped 0; count of bases not matched to a gene: 10. The CDR3 nucleotides read TGTGCCAGCAGTTTCGTCTCTCAGGGGGCTTCCTCCTACGAGCAGTACTTC. Encoded protein: CASSFVSQGASSYEQYF.

The chain uses TRBV7-9 and TRBJ1-1; D unclear. CDR3 length: 15 amino acids. Germline V gives CDR1 SEHNR, CDR2 FQNEAQ (reference sequence). Trimming took off 5 bases at V and 4 bases at J, with 17 bases between the two ends. CDR3 in amino acids: CASSPRRGPSTEAFF. In nucleotides, the CDR3 is TGTGCCAGCAGCCCTCGGCGGGGTCCGAGCACTGAAGCTTTCTTT.

This clonotype has only a few counts. V gene TRBV5-4 combines with J gene TRBJ2-1; 9 bases map to TRBD2. Germline CDR1 reads SGHNT; CDR2 reads YYREEE (reference sequence). After removal of 0 bases from V and 4 bases from J, the junction contained 11 bases not matched to a gene. CDR3 length equals 18 residues. The CDR3 DNA sequence: TGTGCCAGCAGCTTGGTGGCTAGCGGGGCGAAACTATACAATGAGCAGTTCTTC. Its protein product is CASSLVASGAKLYNEQFF.

This clonotype occurred a few times. The chain links TRBV6-5 to TRBJ1-5, with 8 bases lining up with TRBD1. The ends lost 6 bases at V and 2 bases at J; junction bases unmatched: 6. The CDR3 is 15 residues long. Per germline, CDR1 MNHEY and CDR2 SVGAGI. The CDR3 sequence: CASRPGQAGNQPQHF. DNA of the CDR3: TGTGCCAGCAGGCCGGGACAGGCAGGCAATCAGCCCCAGCATTTT.

With respect to this clonotype: Compared with germline, one end of the junction differs, possibly owing to a read error. The chain recombines TRBV10-2 with TRBJ2-7; D might be TRBD1 or TRBD2, each matching 6 bases. CDR3 length equals 16 residues. Germline V gives CDR1 WSHSY, CDR2 SAAADI. The CDR3 nucleotides are TGCGCCACCAGTCTTCAAATTGACCGAGGGGGGTCCGAGCAGTACTTC. Its translation: CATSLQIDRGGSEQYF.

The rearrangement links TRBV6-2 or TRBV6-3 to TRBJ2-1, with D possibly matching TRBD1 (6 bases). Germline CDR1 is MNHEY and CDR2 is SVGEGT. The germline V and J ends were trimmed by 6 bases and 3 bases, with 12 bases remaining between them. CDR3 length: 14 amino acids. The DNA of the CDR3 is TGTGCCAGCAGATGGCTGGACAGCTACAATGAGCAGTTCTTC. Translating it yields CASRWLDSYNEQFF.

V gene TRBV6-2 or TRBV6-3 combines with J gene TRBJ2-7; D not resolved. Matching the DNA end better, TRBJ2-5 makes the J call doubtful. Per the germline V gene, CDR1 is MNHEY and CDR2 is SVGEGT. The CDR3 extends over 16 amino acids. The CDR3 DNA reads as TGTGCCAGCAGTTACCCGGGTTCGTCCCCTAGGGAGACCCAGTACTTC. This encodes CASSYPGSSPRETQYF.

The rearrangement links TRBV18 to TRBJ1-2, with D perhaps TRBD1 (5 bases). The CDR3 consists of 14 residues. Germline loops: CDR1 KGHSH, CDR2 LQKENI. Deletions cut 6 bases from V and 7 bases from J, with 18 bases between. The CDR3 DNA follows: TGTGCCAGCTCGGCCATTTCGGACACTGCTGGCTACACCTTC. Translated, it gives CASSAISDTAGYTF. Full variable domain (remainder filled in from reference TRBV18 and TRBJ1-2): NAGVMQNPRHLVRRRGQEARLRCSPMKGHSHVYWYRQLPEEGLKFMVYLQKENIIDESGMPKERFSAEFPKEGPSILRIQQVVRGDSAAYFCASSAISDTAGYTFGSGTRLTVV.

The rearrangement uses TRBV14 and TRBJ2-7, with 9 bases lining up with TRBD2. The last part of the DNA fits TRBJ2-5 better; the J call may be wrong. Per the germline V gene, CDR1 is SGHDN and CDR2 is FVKESK. This CDR3 is 13 amino acids long. The CDR3 DNA follows: TGTGCCAGCAGCCGCGGGAGGGCGGAGACCCAGTACTTC. Protein sequence: CASSRGRAETQYF.

This clonotype was counted only a few times. The chain couples TRBV29-1 to TRBJ1-2; no clear D gene. Germline lookup yields CDR1 SQVTM and CDR2 ANQGSEA. Trimming cost V 5 bases and J 5 bases, with 21 bases left between them. The CDR3 has 15 residues. CDR3 protein: CSVPLQLDGQYGYTF. The CDR3 DNA is TGCAGCGTTCCACTACAGCTGGACGGCCAGTATGGCTACACCTTC.

The V gene is TRBV20-1, the J gene TRBJ2-7; 7 bases match TRBD2. Germline trimming cut 3 bases from V and 1 base from J; bases unmatched to any gene: 9. Germline V CDR1 and CDR2: DFQATT, SNEGSKA (reference sequence). The CDR3 is made up of 15 amino acids. This chain's CDR3 is CSASGIGGRSYEQYF. The CDR3 DNA sequence: TGCAGTGCTAGTGGCATTGGCGGGAGATCCTACGAGCAGTACTTC.

The V gene is TRBV4-3, the J gene TRBJ1-4; D not resolved. The CDR3 has 13 residues. V was pared by 1 base and J by 7 bases, with 7 bases between. From germline, CDR1 is LGHNA and CDR2 YSLEER. The CDR3 DNA follows: TGCGCCAGCAGCCAAGTCCTCCCTGAAAAACTGTTTTTT. Translating gives CASSQVLPEKLFF.

Here the CDR3 DNA reads TGTGCCAGCAGCTTGGCGAACGGGGAGACCCAGTACTTC. Residues: CASSLANGETQYF. The rearrangement joins TRBV5-4 to TRBJ2-5; no clear D. Germline loops: CDR1 SGHNT, CDR2 YYREEE (reference sequence). The V and J ends lost 0 bases and 5 bases respectively, with 8 bases between them. CDR3 length: 13 amino acids.

This clonotype occurred once. The chain has TRBV7-9 and TRBJ2-3; D is undetermined. Deletions cut 6 bases from V and 2 bases from J, with 15 bases between. Germline CDR1 reads SEHNR; CDR2 reads FQNEAQ (reference sequence). This CDR3 has 15 residues. In DNA, the CDR3 is TGTGCCAGCAGTACCGTGCGTCCCGACACAGATACGCAGTATTTT. Its protein is CASSTVRPDTDTQYF.

J is TRBJ2-3 and V is TRBV11-1; tentatively, D is TRBD2 (5 bases). Trimming removed 2 bases from V and 2 bases from J, with 14 bases in between. From germline, CDR1 is SGHAT and CDR2 FQDESV (reference sequence). The CDR3 totals 16 residues. Here the CDR3 DNA reads TGTGCCAGCAGCTTATACGCGCGGGCATTCACAGATACGCAGTATTTT. It specifies CASSLYARAFTDTQYF.

About this clonotype: The junction departs from germline at one end; a sequencing error may be responsible. The chain joins TRBV7-2 to TRBJ2-5; no definite D call. From germline, CDR1 is SGHTA and CDR2 FQGNSA. The CDR3 contains 13 residues. The CDR3 loop is CASSPALQGTQYF. Here the CDR3 DNA reads TGTGCCAGCAGCCCGGCCCTCCAAGGGACCCAGTACTTC.

The chain is built from TRBV27 and TRBJ1-5; 8 bases align to TRBD1. Trimming cost V 8 bases and J 5 bases; bases outside gene matches: 5. CDR1 MNHEY and CDR2 SMNVEV come from the germline V gene (reference sequence). CDR3 length: 13 amino acids. CDR3 bases: TGTGCCAGCGGCCGGGACAGGTATCAGCCCCAGCATTTT. It encodes CASGRDRYQPQHF.

This clonotype was seen only a few times. The V and J genes are TRBV25-1 and TRBJ2-4; TRBD1 agrees at 7 bases. The CDR3 consists of 13 residues. Germline V gives CDR1 MGHDK, CDR2 SYGVNS. V lost 5 bases and J lost 8; bases outside the gene matches: 6. This chain's CDR3 is CASSRQGRDIQYF. The CDR3 DNA sequence: TGTGCCAGCAGTAGACAGGGTCGGGACATTCAGTACTTC.

This clonotype was observed a handful of times. This rearrangement joins TRBV20-1 to TRBJ2-1; the D call may be TRBD1 or TRBD2 (6 bases each). Germline loops: CDR1 DFQATT, CDR2 SNEGSKA (reference sequence). The CDR3 loop spans 15 amino acids. Trimming left V 6 bases short and J 5 bases short, with 20 bases between. This chain's CDR3 is CSAFSDRGLHNEQFF. CDR3 in DNA: TGCAGTGCCTTTAGCGATCGGGGGCTACACAATGAGCAGTTCTTC.

This clonotype was seen a few times. J is TRBJ2-3 and V is TRBV20-1, with D possibly being TRBD2 (7 bases). The CDR3 extends over 13 amino acids. V lost 3 bases, J lost 6 bases, and 13 bases lay in between. Germline values: CDR1 DFQATT, CDR2 SNEGSKA (reference sequence). This CDR3 reads CSASGGPPDTQYF. CDR3 bases: TGCAGTGCTAGCGGGGGGCCTCCCGATACGCAGTATTTT.

The CDR3 loop reads CASSPAEALQETQYF. The CDR3 bases are TGTGCCAGCAGCCCGGCGGAGGCCCTTCAAGAGACCCAGTACTTC. The chain recombines TRBV7-3 with TRBJ2-5; tentatively, D is TRBD2 (5 bases). Germline assignment: CDR1 SGHTA and CDR2 FQGTGA. Trimming stripped 5 bases from V and 2 bases from J, with 15 bases between. This CDR3 spans 15 amino acids.

On this clonotype itself: The final CDR3 position lacks the conserved phenylalanine or tryptophan, pointing to a likely read error. CDR3 nucleotides: TGCAGTGCTAATCCAGCGGGAAAGGTCAATGAGCAGTTCTTA. Its protein product is CSANPAGKVNEQFL. The genes are TRBV20-1 and TRBJ2-1; 7 bases fit TRBD2. V gave up 4 bases and J gave up 6 bases; unmatched junction bases: 9. CDR1 DFQATT and CDR2 SNEGSKA come from the germline V gene (reference sequence). The CDR3 is 14 residues long.

The CDR3 sequence is CASSNEVRDRGFHEQYF. The CDR3 coding sequence is TGTGCCAGCAGCAACGAAGTTAGGGACAGGGGGTTCCACGAGCAGTACTTC. The chain links TRBV21-1 to TRBJ2-7; the table's D call, TRBD1, was not checked against the DNA. TRBV21-1 is deemed a pseudogene. The CDR3 sequence is 17 residues long.

This sequence joins TRBV7-2 and TRBJ1-1; possibly TRBD1 for D (5 bases). This CDR3 has 16 residues. The V and J ends lost 4 bases and 5 bases respectively, with 20 bases between them. Germline V gene lookup returns CDR1 SGHTA and CDR2 FQGNSA. The CDR3 DNA reads as TGTGCCAGCAGCTCGCAACCGGGACTGAAGGGGACTGAAGCTTTCTTT. This gives the protein CASSSQPGLKGTEAFF.

This clonotype was seen a few times. The CDR3 nucleotides are TGCAGCGTGGCACAGGGGGCGGCTGAAGCTTTCTTT. Amino acid sequence: CSVAQGAAEAFF. The chain joins TRBV29-1 to TRBJ1-1; TRBD1 agrees at 9 bases. Trimming removed 6 bases from V and 6 bases from J; junction bases left unmatched: 5. The CDR3 is made up of 12 amino acids. Germline loops: CDR1 SQVTM, CDR2 ANQGSEA.

This clonotype was detected a few times. The rearrangement links TRBV9 to TRBJ2-6; TRBD1 matches 9 bases. The V gene's germline CDR1 is SGDLS and CDR2 YYNGEE. Trimming cost V 3 bases and J 0 bases; bases outside gene matches: 13. CDR3 size: 20 residues. CDR3 coding DNA: TGTGCCAGCAGCGAGGGGGGGGACAGGGTCATGTACTCTGGGGCCAACGTCCTGACTTTC. Amino acids: CASSEGGDRVMYSGANVLTF.

The chain has TRBV11-2 and TRBJ2-7, with TRBD2 matching 7 bases. Germline lookup yields CDR1 SGHAT and CDR2 FQNNGV. Trimming cost V 1 base and J 2 bases; bases outside gene matches: 8. The CDR3 is 16 residues long. CDR3 nucleotides: TGTGCCAGCAGCTTAGGAGGGAGGGTAGAGGCCTACGAGCAGTACTTC. Translated, it gives CASSLGGRVEAYEQYF.

This chain uses TRBV15 with TRBJ1-2, with D hard to call. Per germline, CDR1 LNHNV and CDR2 YYDKDF (reference sequence). Trimming stripped 2 bases from V and 5 bases from J, with 9 bases between. The CDR3 totals 13 residues. The CDR3 sequence: CATSRSPGYGYTF. The CDR3 nucleotides are TGTGCCACCAGCAGATCCCCGGGGTATGGCTACACCTTC.

This clonotype occurred once. CDR3 nucleotide sequence: TGTGCCAGCAGTCTGGGGGCGTCCTGGAACACTGAAGCTTTCTTT. It specifies CASSLGASWNTEAFF. This chain connects TRBV12-3 or TRBV12-4 to TRBJ1-1; D possibly corresponds to TRBD1 (6 bases). The CDR3 totals 15 residues. The germline V and J ends were trimmed by 5 bases and 1 base, with 14 bases remaining between them.